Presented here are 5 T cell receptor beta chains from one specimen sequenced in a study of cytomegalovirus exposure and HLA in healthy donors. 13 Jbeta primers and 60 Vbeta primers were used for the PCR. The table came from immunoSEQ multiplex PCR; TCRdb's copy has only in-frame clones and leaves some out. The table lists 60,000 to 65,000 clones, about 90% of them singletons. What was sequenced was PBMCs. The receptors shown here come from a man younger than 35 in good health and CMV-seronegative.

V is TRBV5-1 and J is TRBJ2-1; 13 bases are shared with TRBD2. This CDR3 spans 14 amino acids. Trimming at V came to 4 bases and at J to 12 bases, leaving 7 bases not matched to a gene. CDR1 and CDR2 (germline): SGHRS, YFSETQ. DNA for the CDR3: TGCGCCAGCAGCATTGGGACTAGCGGGGATATGCAGTTCTTC. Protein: CASSIGTSGDMQFF.

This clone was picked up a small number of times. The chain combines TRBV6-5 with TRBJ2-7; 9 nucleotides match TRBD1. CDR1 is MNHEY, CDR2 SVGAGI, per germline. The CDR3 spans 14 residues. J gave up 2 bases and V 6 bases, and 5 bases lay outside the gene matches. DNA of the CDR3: TGTGCCAGCAGCCGACAGGGGGGTCCCTACGAGCAGTACTTC. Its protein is CASSRQGGPYEQYF.

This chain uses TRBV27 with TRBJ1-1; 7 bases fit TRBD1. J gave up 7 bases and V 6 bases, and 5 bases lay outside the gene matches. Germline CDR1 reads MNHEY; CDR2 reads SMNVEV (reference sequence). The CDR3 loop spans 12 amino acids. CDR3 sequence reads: CASRTGISEAFF. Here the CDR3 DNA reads TGTGCCAGCAGGACAGGGATTAGTGAAGCTTTCTTT.

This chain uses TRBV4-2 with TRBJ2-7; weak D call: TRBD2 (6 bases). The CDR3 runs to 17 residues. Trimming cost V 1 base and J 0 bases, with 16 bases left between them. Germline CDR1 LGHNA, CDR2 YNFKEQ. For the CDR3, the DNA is TGTGCCAGCAGCCAAGGCTCTAGCGAAGTAGGCTCCTACGAGCAGTACTTC. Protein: CASSQGSSEVGSYEQYF.

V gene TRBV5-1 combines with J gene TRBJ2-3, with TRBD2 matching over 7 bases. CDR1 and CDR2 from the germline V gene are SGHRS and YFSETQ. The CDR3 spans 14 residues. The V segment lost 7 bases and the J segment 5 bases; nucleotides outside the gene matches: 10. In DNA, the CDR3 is TGCGCCAGCTCCATTCCCCCGGGGGGAGATACGCAGTATTTT. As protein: CASSIPPGGDTQYF.